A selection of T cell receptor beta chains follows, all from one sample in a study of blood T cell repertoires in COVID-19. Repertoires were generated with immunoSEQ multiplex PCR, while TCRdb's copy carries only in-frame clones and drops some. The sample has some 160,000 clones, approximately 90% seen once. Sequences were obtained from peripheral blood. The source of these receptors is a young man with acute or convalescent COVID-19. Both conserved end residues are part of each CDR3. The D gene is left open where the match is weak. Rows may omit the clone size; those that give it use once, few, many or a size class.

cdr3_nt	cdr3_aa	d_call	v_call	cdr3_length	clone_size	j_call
TGTGCCAGCAGCAACGGGGGATATGGCTACACCTTC	CASSNGGYGYTF	NA	TRBV6-5	12	NA	TRBJ1-2
TGTGCCAGCAGCTTAGATAGTTGGAGCACTGAAGCTTTCTTT	CASSLDSWSTEAFF	NA	TRBV7-8	14	NA	TRBJ1-1
TGCGCCAGCAGGTCTCCGGGACAGGGGAATAATGAAAAACTGTTTTTT	CASRSPGQGNNEKLFF	TRBD1	TRBV4-1	16	NA	TRBJ1-4
TGTGCCAGCAGCCCCTCGGCGACTAGCGGGAGTCGGGAGCAGTACTTC	CASSPSATSGSREQYF	TRBD2	TRBV3-1/TRBV3-2	16	once	TRBJ2-7
TGCAGCGTAATCGACGTATCTAGCTCTGGGGCCAACGTCCTGACTTTC	CSVIDVSSSGANVLTF	NA	TRBV29-1	16	NA	TRBJ2-6
TGTGCCAGTAGTATTGAGGGTTTGAGCAATCAGCCCCAGCATTTT	CASSIEGLSNQPQHF	NA	TRBV19	15	NA	TRBJ1-5
TGTGCCAGCAGTGCCCGACATGGGGGCGTGAACACTGAAGCTTTCTTT	CASSARHGGVNTEAFF	NA	TRBV6-1	16	NA	TRBJ1-1
TGTGCCAGCAGTGACACCCTCAGGGCTAGGTCCTACAATGAGCAGTTCTTC	CASSDTLRARSYNEQFF	NA	TRBV6-4	17	NA	TRBJ2-1
TGCGCCAGCAGTCCCGACTACTACTCCTACAATGAGCAGTTCTTC	CASSPDYYSYNEQFF	NA	TRBV10-1	15	NA	TRBJ2-1
TGCGCCAGCAGCTTGGGTTTTGGACAGGCGGATGAAAAACTGTTTTTT	CASSLGFGQADEKLFF	TRBD1	TRBV5-1	16	NA	TRBJ1-4
TGTGCCAGCAGTGGGACAAGGGGGCTCAGGAAACTGTTTTTT	CASSGTRGLRKLFF	TRBD1	TRBV2	14	NA	TRBJ1-4
TGTGCCAGCAGTTTTTCGGTGGATTCACCCCTCCACTTT	CASSFSVDSPLHF	NA	TRBV12-3/TRBV12-4	13	NA	TRBJ1-6
TGTGCCAGTAACCCACATCCGGGACAGGGAGGGAGTTGGGGAGTATATGGCTACACCTTC	CASNPHPGQGGSWGVYGYTF	TRBD1	TRBV19	20	NA	TRBJ1-2
TGTGCCAGCAGCCCAGGGGCCCATGGCTACACCTTC	CASSPGAHGYTF	NA	TRBV7-8	12	NA	TRBJ1-2
TGCGCCAGCAGCGGTTATATCGGTGAAAAACTGTTTTTT	CASSGYIGEKLFF	NA	TRBV5-1	13	NA	TRBJ1-4
TGCGCCAGCAGCTTGCAGACAGTGGTCTCTGGAAACACCATATATTTT	CASSLQTVVSGNTIYF	NA	TRBV5-1	16	NA	TRBJ1-3
TGTGCCAGCAGCTCGGGGAGGCCCTACGAGCAGTACTTC	CASSSGRPYEQYF	NA	TRBV12-3/TRBV12-4	13	NA	TRBJ2-7
TGTGCCAGCAGTCCGGACAGAAATAACTATGGCTACACCTTC	CASSPDRNNYGYTF	NA	TRBV27	14	once	TRBJ1-2
TGTGCCAGCAGTGAAGCTGGCCGGGTCCCCCGGGGGGAAAAACTGTTTTTT	CASSEAGRVPRGEKLFF	NA	TRBV2	17	NA	TRBJ1-4
TGTGCCACCAGCGGGGGGAAGCTAGCGGGAGGGTTAGATACGCAGTATTTT	CATSGGKLAGGLDTQYF	TRBD2	TRBV15	17	NA	TRBJ2-3
TGTGCCAGCAGCCAAGTCGTGCAAGAGACCCAGTACTTC	CASSQVVQETQYF	NA	TRBV3-1/TRBV3-2	13	NA	TRBJ2-5